This TCR beta chain was sequenced during a study of blood T cells in healthy people across ages. Overall study findings and caveats: The percentage of naive T cells correlated strongly with TCR beta diversity.

Collection of 9 to 10 milliliters of peripheral blood was performed for each donor. Turning to this clonotype: No antigen is known for it.

A second about 6 to 12 cycle PCR used barcoded and J-beta primers. TCRdb re-called the 5' RACE reads through MiXCR, storing one row per CDR3 protein. The table records more than 600,000 distinct CDR3 sequences, 20% to 25% of them present only once. The germline V and J ends were trimmed by 5 bases and 4 bases, with 6 bases remaining between them. CDR3 size: 11 residues. Germline CDR1 and CDR2: SQVTM and ANQGSEA. These data were likewise used in another study, on T cells of mothers and their children. That report notes: RNA that had been extracted went wholly into cDNA synthesis, at 1.5 ug per 15 ul. It was observed that no persistent microchimeric T cell clones could be detected.

This chain uses TRBV29-1 with TRBJ2-1; D gene unclear. The sample comprised blood. This receptor was identified in a boy between 10 and 17 years old in good health. The CDR3 sequence is CSVTSYNEQFF. CDR3 sequence (DNA): TGCAGCGTTACCAGTTACAATGAGCAGTTCTTC.